This paragraph reports one T cell receptor (beta chain). Its antigen remains unidentified. Library method: the immunoSEQ multiplex PCR assay. A mixture of 60 forward primers for TCR Vbeta segments and 13 reverse primers for TCR Jbeta segments was used in the multiplex PCR. A multiplex PCR assay on genomic DNA amplified the CDR3 region of rearranged TCR beta genes. The Illumina HiSeq System was used to sequence the amplified TCR beta libraries as 87-base-pair reads. Processing in the source paper ran as follows. In a later analysis, approximately 74 million unique TCR beta chains were counted across the approximately 620 repertoires, and roughly 11 million of these chains were shared by at least two donors. To remove PCR and sequencing errors, raw reads were error-corrected and collapsed into unique sequences using a nearest-neighbor algorithm that merged closely related sequences. Alignment of CDR3 sequences to IMGT reference sequences was used to assign V, D and J gene segments. Each retained sequence needed at least a six-nucleotide match to both a V gene segment and a J gene segment. Rearrangements were classified as productive when the CDR3 lacked stop codons and remained in frame with V and J, and all other rearrangements were classified as non-productive. Following IMGT convention, CDR3 was defined as the stretch from the second conserved V-encoded cysteine up to the conserved J-encoded phenylalanine. Sequences without an unambiguous match to a single V gene segment were excluded from the earlier analysis of 450 to 750 of the donors. An earlier analysis of a few hundred of the donors classified V segments as functional when productive rearrangements were above 56.7% and as segregating when the standard deviation between donors was above 5%. A statistical classification framework was built for diagnosing cytomegalovirus status from the catalog of TCR beta chain sequences. A later analysis assigned V and J genes by comparing TCR nucleotide sequences with IMGT/GENE-DB human TR gene sequences. The TCRdist pipeline was used in a later analysis to assign CDR3 sequences and most-parsimonious VDJ recombination scenarios. A later analysis defined each TCR beta chain by its CDR3 amino acid sequence plus V-gene family, and excluded reads lacking a unique V-gene family. A later analysis removed several hundred highly shared, low-generation-probability nucleotide sequences to deal with suspected cross-contamination and a sequencing artifact. For each public chain, a later analysis derived a clonal expansion index from normalized ranks of inferred template counts within each repertoire. In a later analysis, generation probabilities were computed with a VDJ recombination model fitted to out-of-frame rearrangements, and the resulting probabilities were checked against IGoR. In a later analysis, TCR-TCR, TCR-HLA and TCR-CMV co-occurrence was scored with hypergeometric tests, and a repertoire-size bias correction was applied to TCR pairs. A later analysis estimated false discovery rates by permuting HLA or CMV assignments 20 times. In a later analysis, co-occurring TCRs were grouped with DBSCAN, and TCRdist sequence similarity was added when clustering was performed within HLA-allele-positive subsets. Repertoires with fewer than 30,000 or more than 120,000 public chains were left out of co-occurrence clustering, as were about five repertoires with anomalous nucleotide sharing. TCRdb re-hosts the immuneACCESS table, in-frame sequences only. Its copies lack some clones; in the studies checked, an unresolved V gene accounts for under half of them, and the cause for the rest is not known. V and J calls and clone size are as listed in that table; D and trimming were resolved from the DNA. The data table for this sample lists under 95,000 clones. The ten top clones hold 3.8% of the sample.

The source of the sample is a study of cytomegalovirus exposure and HLA in healthy donors (dated by TCRdb to 2016 to 2017). For context, the study as a whole: An earlier analysis of fewer than 750 of the donors reported 250 to 350 Gb of sequence data and 95 million to 120 million unique TCR beta sequences obtained from around 180 million T cells. Roughly 320 gigabases of sequencing data and around 80 million unique TCR sequences made up an early release that covered fewer than 650 HLA-typed donors. Of the 300 to 500 genotyped donors, 81% were placed in the genetic ancestry cluster associated with self-reported Caucasian donors. The study was designed to test whether signatures of past pathogen exposure could be identified by cataloging public T cell receptors. The T cell repertoires of around 670 subjects were profiled by immunosequencing and related to cytomegalovirus serostatus. Along with the approximately 670-subject first cohort, a separate validation cohort of over 90 different subjects was used. The study combined high-throughput TCR immunosequencing, statistical association of individual TCRs with disease status, and machine learning to predict cytomegalovirus infection status. In a later analysis, previously published TCR beta repertoires from about 640 donors were re-analyzed and high-resolution HLA genotyping was added so that TCR occurrence patterns could be studied. The later analysis used no new phenotypic data to find candidate immune exposures, relying instead on TCR beta sequences and their occurrence across donors. In an earlier analysis of 587 of the donors, high-throughput TCR beta sequencing was used to judge whether each TCR beta V gene segment behaved as functional or pseudogenic. Donor age, sex, ethnicity and CMV serostatus were compiled alongside the repertoire data. Genome-wide SNP genotypes for about 65% of the 666 donors were used in a later genetic analysis, which treated that subset as a discovery cohort. Every discovery cohort repertoire had been produced on one sequencing platform. HLA typing covered class I and class II loci at four-digit resolution. The number of donors typed differed by locus, with roughly 620-630 for A, B, C, DRB1 and DQB1, roughly 520 for DQA1, approximately 570 for DPA1, and roughly 450 for DPB1. Because of strong linkage in the cohort, five DR-DQ haplotypes were treated as single units for association and clustering. Among 398 genotyped donors of the cohort, an average of around 240,000 unique TCR beta nucleotide sequences was sequenced per donor, of which about 20% were non-productive. The study at large found these results: Compared with the 666-donor mean, donors in an Asian-associated ancestry cluster had fewer N-insertions in productive TCRs, according to a later genetic analysis. Because HLA typing was missing for some donors at each locus, association tests included only the typed subset. When HLA alleles, especially DR and DQ, strongly co-occurred, TCR associations were difficult to assign to individual alleles. In a later analysis, HLA-associated TCR beta chains were found to be more clonally expanded and to have lower generation probabilities than equally common non-associated chains. In an earlier analysis of about 600 of the donors, most TCR beta V segments appeared in productive rearrangements about 87% or about 30% of the time, broadly matching IMGT annotations. Because counts were too low, seventeen rarely observed V segments, including chromosome 9 orphons, were excluded from the earlier analysis of 587 of the donors. According to a later analysis, parvovirus B19, influenza, CMV and Epstein-Barr virus appeared linked to several top co-occurrence clusters. A total of 150 or so TCR beta chains were listed by the study as associated with cytomegalovirus. A group of highly shared sequence variants was considered likely to be a technical artifact of the sequencing pipeline. According to the authors, the approach could potentially be generalized to other disease states and immunological phenotypes. For the cohort, immune exposure information was limited to CMV serostatus. According to a later analysis, TCR association rates differed among HLA loci, with DRB1 alleles showing the most associated TCRs and HLA-C alleles showing the fewest. In vitro tests confirmed that three of the cytomegalovirus-associated TCR beta chains recognize cytomegalovirus antigens. Cytomegalovirus status was reported to be diagnosed by the classifier with high specificity and sensitivity in both the original and validation cohorts. Linkage disequilibrium might explain the correlated functional status among segregating V segments, but an unknown experimental factor could not be excluded. In a later analysis, most CMV-associated TCR beta chains were found to appear HLA-restricted, with HLA associations seemingly driven largely by CMV exposure. Across donors, most TCR sequences were observed very rarely, whereas some public TCRs were present in many individuals. The 87-base-pair reads could not distinguish some IMGT-functional V segments, including TRBV6-2 and TRBV6-3, so those segments were excluded. In a later genetic analysis, a missense DCLRE1C variant was associated with V-gene and J-gene trimming of TCR beta chains, and the association was replicated in an independent cohort. Sequencing depth was assumed to be roughly uniform across donors in the presence/absence analyses, though that assumption may not hold. This cohort had only TCR beta chains sequenced, and the lack of alpha or paired-chain data limited which features could be detected. In a later analysis, 16,951 TCR beta sequences were associated with specific HLA alleles at a false discovery rate of 0.05. A further reported finding was that TCR beta sequences accurately predicted the HLA-A and HLA-B alleles for most subjects in the first cohort.

The cohort consisted of some 730 healthy bone marrow donors. Cohort members were all nominally healthy when sampled, although unrecorded immune exposures were likely present. The donor was CMV seropositive and was included in the group of some 290 seropositive cohort members. Each donor provided a peripheral blood sample, and peripheral blood mononuclear cells were used for TCR beta sequencing. Genomic DNA extraction from the blood cell samples was performed with the Qiagen DNeasy Blood Extraction Kit. The CDR3 sequence holds 14 residues, the cysteine and phenylalanine included. The entry retains the CDR3 DNA only, 42 bases that are in frame from base 1. The germline V end is reduced by 4 bases and the J end by 5 bases; junction bases left unmatched: 5. CDR1 and CDR2 were assigned from the germline V gene as MDHEN and SYDVKM.

The chain employs TRBV28 and TRBJ1-1; 9 bases in the junction line up with TRBD1. The receptor comes from a man aged 18 to 35 in good health and CMV-seropositive. The specimen sequenced was PBMCs. The CDR3 reads CASSSSGTGTEAFF. The DNA sequence is as follows: TGTGCCAGCAGTTCCTCCGGGACAGGGACTGAAGCTTTCTTT.